These T cell receptor beta chains were read from a single sample in a study of beta chain features in type 1 diabetes. Only in-frame clones appear in the TCRdb table, and some are missing; sequencing was by immunoSEQ multiplex PCR. The sample contains around 160,000 clones, approximately 62% of which appear only once. The sequencing sample was made of naive CD4+ T cells from blood. Receptors originate from a man aged 25-45 years with type 1 diabetes. The CDR3 runs from the conserved cysteine through the conserved F or W. D genes are given only for firm matches. Clone size is shown for a subset of rows, as once, few, many or a class of expanded clone.

j_gene | abundance | d_gene | len | v_gene | CDR3aa | CDR3nt
TRBJ2-3 | few | NA | 11 | TRBV28 | CASTGQDTQYF | TGTGCCAGCACCGGACAGGATACGCAGTATTTT
TRBJ2-1 | few | NA | 13 | TRBV23-1 | CASRDRFYNEQFF | TGCGCCAGCAGGGACAGATTCTACAATGAGCAGTTCTTC
TRBJ2-3 | NA | NA | 11 | TRBV30 | CAWRSGDTQYF | TGTGCCTGGAGGAGTGGGGATACGCAGTATTTT
TRBJ2-7 | NA | TRBD2 | 13 | TRBV29-1 | CSVEGGLSYEQYF | TGCAGCGTTGAGGGAGGGCTCTCCTACGAGCAGTACTTC
TRBJ1-4 | NA | TRBD1 | 14 | TRBV7-2 | CASSLQGAGEKLFF | TGTGCCAGCAGCCTACAGGGGGCGGGTGAAAAACTGTTTTTT
TRBJ2-2 | NA | TRBD1 | 15 | TRBV9 | CASSVAGQGTGELFF | TGTGCCAGCAGCGTCGCGGGACAGGGAACCGGGGAGCTGTTTTTT
TRBJ2-7 | few | NA | 13 | TRBV7-9 | CASSPPTAYEQYF | TGTGCCAGCAGCCCACCTACTGCCTACGAGCAGTACTTC
TRBJ2-3 | few | NA | 13 | TRBV4-3 | CASSQDGGDTQYF | TGCGCCAGCAGCCAAGATGGGGGCGATACGCAGTATTTT
TRBJ1-4 | NA | NA | 13 | TRBV25-1 | CASSEGNGGKLFF | TGTGCCAGCAGTGAAGGCAACGGGGGAAAACTGTTTTTT
TRBJ2-5 | NA | NA | 10 | TRBV20-1 | CSASRGTQYF | TGCAGTGCTAGCCGCGGGACCCAGTACTTC
TRBJ2-5 | NA | NA | 14 | TRBV9 | CASSPRTGAETQYF | TGTGCCAGCAGCCCTCGGACGGGGGCTGAGACCCAGTACTTC
TRBJ1-2 | once | NA | 14 | TRBV6-6 | CASSRQVLSHGYTF | TGTGCCAGCAGCCGACAGGTCCTTTCCCATGGCTACACCTTC
TRBJ1-5 | once | NA | 13 | TRBV30 | CAWSLTGHQPQHF | TGTGCCTGGAGTCTGACAGGCCATCAGCCCCAGCATTTT
TRBJ1-1 | once | NA | 15 | TRBV4-3 | CASSPQRAGLTEAFF | TGCGCCAGCAGCCCCCAACGGGCAGGGCTAACTGAAGCTTTCTTT
TRBJ2-7 | NA | TRBD1 | 15 | TRBV19 | CASSKGQGIAYEQYF | TGTGCCAGTAGTAAGGGACAGGGAATCGCATACGAGCAGTACTTC
TRBJ2-3 | NA | NA | 13 | TRBV7-2 | CASSLERVDTQYF | TGTGCCAGCAGCCTCGAGAGGGTAGATACGCAGTATTTT
TRBJ2-1 | NA | TRBD2 | 15 | TRBV5-6 | CASSFGLAGIYEQFF | TGTGCCAGCAGCTTCGGACTAGCGGGGATCTATGAGCAGTTCTTC
TRBJ2-7 | NA | TRBD1 | 15 | TRBV7-2 | CASSFPGTGVNEQYF | TGTGCCAGCAGCTTCCCCGGGACAGGTGTCAACGAGCAGTACTTC
TRBJ1-1 | NA | NA | 14 | TRBV19 | CASSTSFTNTEAFF | TGTGCCAGTAGTACCAGTTTCACGAACACTGAAGCTTTCTTT
TRBJ2-7 | NA | TRBD1 | 15 | TRBV5-1 | CASGPGQGAPGEQYF | TGCGCCAGCGGACCGGGACAGGGGGCCCCGGGCGAGCAGTACTTC
TRBJ2-1 | few | NA | 12 | TRBV29-1 | CSAREDYNEQFF | TGCAGCGCCCGCGAGGACTACAATGAGCAGTTCTTC
TRBJ1-2 | NA | NA | 16 | TRBV4-3 | CASSQDNLGSNYGYTF | TGCGCCAGCAGCCAAGATAATCTAGGCAGTAACTATGGCTACACCTTC
TRBJ1-4 | once | NA | 15 | TRBV25-1 | CASSGGGGVSEKLFF | TGTGCCAGCAGTGGAGGAGGGGGAGTCAGTGAAAAACTGTTTTTT
TRBJ1-3 | once | TRBD1 | 15 | TRBV12-5 | CASGSDRGVRNTIYF | TGTGCTAGTGGTTCGGACAGGGGAGTAAGGAACACCATATATTTT
TRBJ2-7 | NA | TRBD1 | 14 | TRBV25-1 | CASSPGQGSYEQYF | TGTGCCAGCAGCCCTGGACAGGGCTCCTACGAGCAGTACTTC
TRBJ2-5 | NA | TRBD2 | 15 | TRBV18 | CASSPQGGVVETQYF | TGTGCCAGCTCACCACAGGGAGGGGTTGTGGAGACCCAGTACTTC
TRBJ2-7 | few | NA | 13 | TRBV13 | CASSSKNSNEQYF | TGTGCCAGCAGCTCAAAAAATAGCAACGAGCAGTACTTC
TRBJ1-1 | NA | TRBD1 | 14 | TRBV5-4 | CASSTGQGNFLTFF | TGTGCCAGCAGCACCGGACAGGGCAATTTCCTGACTTTCTTT
TRBJ1-4 | NA | NA | 16 | TRBV29-1 | CSVEDQRAGHYEKLFF | TGCAGCGTTGAAGATCAGAGGGCTGGGCATTATGAAAAACTGTTTTTT
TRBJ2-3 | NA | NA | 16 | TRBV28 | CASRIWGQGPTDTQYF | TGTGCCAGCAGGATCTGGGGGCAGGGGCCCACAGATACGCAGTATTTT
TRBJ1-5 | NA | NA | 13 | TRBV29-1 | CSVAETRDQPQHF | TGCAGCGTTGCAGAAACCCGGGATCAGCCCCAGCATTTT
TRBJ2-4 | NA | NA | 14 | TRBV2 | CASSDGTAKNIQYF | TGTGCCAGCAGTGACGGTACAGCCAAAAACATTCAGTACTTC
TRBJ2-1 | NA | TRBD2 | 17 | TRBV11-2 | CASSFTSGARIYNEQFF | TGTGCCAGCAGCTTTACTAGCGGGGCCCGCATTTACAATGAGCAGTTCTTC
TRBJ2-7 | NA | TRBD1 | 14 | TRBV5-1 | CASSGDREFHEQYF | TGCGCCAGCAGCGGAGACAGGGAGTTCCACGAGCAGTACTTC
TRBJ2-1 | NA | NA | 11 | TRBV9 | CASASYNEQFF | TGTGCCAGCGCTTCCTACAATGAGCAGTTCTTC
TRBJ1-5 | NA | NA | 13 | TRBV30 | CAWSGGGNQPQHF | TGTGCCTGGAGTGGAGGTGGCAATCAGCCCCAGCATTTT
TRBJ2-3 | NA | TRBD1 | 15 | TRBV7-2 | CASSFLGQGGDTQYF | TGTGCCAGCAGCTTTTTAGGACAGGGCGGAGATACGCAGTATTTT
TRBJ1-6 | NA | TRBD1 | 16 | TRBV5-1 | CASSWAGTGGNSPLHF | TGCGCCAGCAGCTGGGCCGGGACAGGGGGCAATTCACCCCTCCACTTT
TRBJ2-1 | NA | NA | 13 | TRBV30 | CAWAGQAYNEQFF | TGTGCCTGGGCCGGACAAGCCTACAATGAGCAGTTCTTC
TRBJ2-1 | NA | TRBD1 | 12 | TRBV6-5 | CASRGTGFEQFF | TGTGCCAGCAGGGGGACAGGGTTTGAGCAGTTCTTC
TRBJ2-7 | NA | NA | 13 | TRBV7-9 | CASAYSATYEQYF | TGTGCCAGCGCTTACAGCGCGACCTACGAGCAGTACTTC
TRBJ2-7 | once | NA | 15 | TRBV7-2 | CASSFAAGRVYEQYF | TGTGCCAGCAGCTTCGCGGCCGGTAGGGTCTACGAGCAGTACTTC
TRBJ2-3 | NA | TRBD2 | 15 | TRBV28 | CASSSGGGGTDTQYF | TGTGCCAGCAGTTCTGGCGGGGGTGGCACAGATACGCAGTATTTT
TRBJ2-7 | NA | NA | 15 | TRBV4-3 | CASSQELGRRYEQYF | TGCGCCAGCAGCCAAGAATTAGGGAGACGGTACGAGCAGTACTTC
TRBJ2-3 | once | TRBD1 | 14 | TRBV9 | CASSVEAGGNTQYF | TGTGCCAGCAGCGTAGAAGCAGGGGGTAATACGCAGTATTTT
TRBJ2-1 | NA | NA | 14 | TRBV28 | CASQETASYNEQFF | TGTGCCAGCCAAGAGACGGCCTCCTACAATGAGCAGTTCTTC
TRBJ2-3 | few | NA | 14 | TRBV9 | CASSVGQGTDTQYF | TGTGCCAGCAGCGTAGGGCAGGGCACAGATACGCAGTATTTT
TRBJ2-7 | few | NA | 14 | TRBV29-1 | CSVGWGATTYEQYF | TGCAGCGTTGGTTGGGGGGCCACAACCTACGAGCAGTACTTC
TRBJ1-6 | few | NA | 13 | TRBV16 | CASITGTGSPLHF | TGTGCCAGCATCACAGGGACGGGTTCACCCCTCCACTTT
TRBJ1-5 | NA | NA | 15 | TRBV7-9 | CASSRGSYSNQPQHF | TGTGCCAGCAGCAGGGGATCCTATAGCAATCAGCCCCAGCATTTT
TRBJ1-2 | few | NA | 15 | TRBV4-3 | CASSQDYQGNYGYTF | TGCGCCAGCAGCCAAGATTACCAGGGGAACTATGGCTACACCTTC
TRBJ2-5 | once | TRBD2 | 13 | TRBV29-1 | CSVIAGGDETQYF | TGCAGCGTTATAGCGGGGGGCGATGAGACCCAGTACTTC
TRBJ2-5 | once | TRBD1 | 15 | TRBV6-5 | CASRQGQTDIATQYF | TGTGCCAGCAGACAGGGACAGACCGACATAGCGACCCAGTACTTC
TRBJ1-6 | NA | NA | 11 | TRBV7-9 | CASSLVSPLHF | TGTGCCAGCAGCTTAGTTTCACCCCTCCACTTT
TRBJ2-3 | once | NA | 15 | TRBV9 | CASSVVGPPTDTQYF | TGTGCCAGCAGCGTAGTCGGTCCTCCCACAGATACGCAGTATTTT
TRBJ1-2 | few | NA | 14 | TRBV7-9 | CASSPPGADYGYTF | TGTGCCAGCAGTCCACCAGGGGCGGACTATGGCTACACCTTC
TRBJ2-3 | NA | TRBD1 | 14 | TRBV30 | CAWTTRQGANTQYF | TGTGCCTGGACCACCCGACAGGGGGCAAATACGCAGTATTTT
TRBJ2-5 | NA | NA | 14 | TRBV10-3 | CAISGLRAEETQYF | TGTGCCATCTCGGGACTTAGGGCCGAAGAGACCCAGTACTTC
TRBJ2-5 | few | TRBD2 | 15 | TRBV29-1 | CSATGLAGTQETQYF | TGCAGCGCAACAGGACTAGCGGGGACACAAGAGACCCAGTACTTC